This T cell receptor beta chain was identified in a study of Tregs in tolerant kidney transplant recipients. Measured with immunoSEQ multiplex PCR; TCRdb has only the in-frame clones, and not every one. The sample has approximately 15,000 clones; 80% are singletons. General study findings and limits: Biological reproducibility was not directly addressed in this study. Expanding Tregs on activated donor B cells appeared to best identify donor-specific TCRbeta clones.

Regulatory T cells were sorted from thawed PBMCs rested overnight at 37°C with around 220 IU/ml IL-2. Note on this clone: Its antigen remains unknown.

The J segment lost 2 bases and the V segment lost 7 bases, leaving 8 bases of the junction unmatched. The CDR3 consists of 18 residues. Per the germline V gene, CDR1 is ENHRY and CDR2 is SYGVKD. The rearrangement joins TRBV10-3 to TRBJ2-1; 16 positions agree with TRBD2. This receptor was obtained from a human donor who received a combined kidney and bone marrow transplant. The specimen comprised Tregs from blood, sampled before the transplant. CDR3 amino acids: CAITSGLAGGKPYNEQFF. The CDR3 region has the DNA TGTGCCATCACTTCGGGACTAGCGGGGGGGAAACCCTACAATGAGCAGTTCTTC.